This TCR beta chain emerged from a study of response to subunit inactivated influenza vaccine. J gave up 2 bases and V 6 bases, and 13 bases lay outside the gene matches. The CDR3 runs to 16 residues. Germline V gene data show CDR1 as DFQATT and CDR2 as SNEGSKA (reference sequence). Via MiXCR, TCRdb re-called the RT-PCR reads, giving one row per CDR3 protein. The sample yields roughly 780,000 distinct CDR3 sequences, under 20% seen once. This clonotype was picked up a small number of times. Its antigen is currently unknown. Overall study findings and caveats: After each seasonal influenza vaccination, few new T cells are recruited, the authors suggested.

Source: PBMCs from blood, taken roughly 5 days after vaccination. The clonotype was recovered from a man aged 45 to 65 who received an inactivated influenza vaccine. The chain is built from TRBV20-1 and TRBJ2-3, with 8 bases identical to TRBD2. The CDR3 region has the DNA TGCAGTGCGGTACTAGCGGACCACCAATTCACAGATACGCAGTATTTT. It yields the protein CSAVLADHQFTDTQYF.